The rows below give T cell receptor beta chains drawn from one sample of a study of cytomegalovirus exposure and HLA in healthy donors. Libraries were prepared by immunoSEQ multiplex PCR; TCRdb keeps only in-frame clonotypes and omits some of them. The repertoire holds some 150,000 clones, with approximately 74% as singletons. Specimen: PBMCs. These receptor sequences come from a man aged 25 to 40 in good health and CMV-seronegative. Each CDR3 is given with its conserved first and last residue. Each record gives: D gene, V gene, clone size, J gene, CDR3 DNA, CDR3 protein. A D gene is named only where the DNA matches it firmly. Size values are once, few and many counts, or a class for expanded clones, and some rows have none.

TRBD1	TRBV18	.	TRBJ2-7	TGTGCCAGCTCACCCTCGGCAGGGGGCCCCTACGAGCAGTACTTC	CASSPSAGGPYEQYF
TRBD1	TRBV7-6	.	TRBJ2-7	TGTGCCAGCAGCTTAGCCAGGGGGCTGGACGAGCAGTACTTC	CASSLARGLDEQYF
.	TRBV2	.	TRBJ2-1	TGTGCCAGCAGTGGTGCCGGGCGGGGCCCAAAATACAATGAGCAGTTCTTC	CASSGAGRGPKYNEQFF
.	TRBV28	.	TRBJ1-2	TGTGCCAGCAGTTTTCACGGGAACTATGGCTACACCTTC	CASSFHGNYGYTF
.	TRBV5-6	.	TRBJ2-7	TGTGCCAGCAGCTTGGGTGACAGCAACTACGAGCAGTACTTC	CASSLGDSNYEQYF
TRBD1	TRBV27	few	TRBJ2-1	TGTGCCAGCAGTTGGACAGGGAATGAGCAGTTCTTC	CASSWTGNEQFF
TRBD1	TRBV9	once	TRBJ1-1	TGTGCCAGCAGCGGCACAGGGGGCGGAGGCACTGAAGCTTTCTTT	CASSGTGGGGTEAFF
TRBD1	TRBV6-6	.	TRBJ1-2	TGTGCCAGCAGTTACCCAAAGACAGGGGATGGCTACACCTTC	CASSYPKTGDGYTF
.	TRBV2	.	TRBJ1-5	TGTGCCAGCAGAAAAGGGGGGGCTAATCAGCCCCAGCATTTT	CASRKGGANQPQHF
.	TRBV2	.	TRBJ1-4	TGTGCCAGCAGAAATGGGGGGGCTGAAAAACTGTTTTTT	CASRNGGAEKLFF
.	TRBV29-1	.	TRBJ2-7	TGCAGCGTTGAGGGCCCGGACAGCTACGAGCAGTACTTC	CSVEGPDSYEQYF
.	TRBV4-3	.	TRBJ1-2	TGCGCCAGCAGCCAAGACCCCACCGGGGGCTACACCTTC	CASSQDPTGGYTF
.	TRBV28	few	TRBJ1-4	TGTGCCAGCAGTTTATCGCGATTGTACTCCGAAAAACTGTTTTTT	CASSLSRLYSEKLFF
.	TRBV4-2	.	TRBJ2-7	TGTGCCAGCAGAATTGAGAAAGGAAGCGCCTACGAGCAGTACTTC	CASRIEKGSAYEQYF
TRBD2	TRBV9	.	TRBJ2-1	TGTGCCAGCAGCCCGAGGGGGACTAGCGGGGATCGAGAGCAGTTCTTC	CASSPRGTSGDREQFF
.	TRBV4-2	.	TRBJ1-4	TGTGCCAGCAGCCAGTCCACAGGCGCAGATGAAAAACTGTTTTTT	CASSQSTGADEKLFF
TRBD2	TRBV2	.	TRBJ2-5	TGTGCCAGCAGTGAAGGGCGGGGGGGACAAGAGACCCAGTACTTC	CASSEGRGGQETQYF
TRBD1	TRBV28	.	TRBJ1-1	TGTGCCAGCAGACTGACAGGGGGAATTCCTGAAGCTTTCTTT	CASRLTGGIPEAFF
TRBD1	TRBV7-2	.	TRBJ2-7	TGTGCCAGCAGCTTAGCCATTGACAGGGCTTTCTACGAGCAGTACTTC	CASSLAIDRAFYEQYF
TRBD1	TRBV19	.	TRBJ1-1	TGTGCCAGTAGTTCAACAGGGGACACTGAAGCTTTCTTT	CASSSTGDTEAFF
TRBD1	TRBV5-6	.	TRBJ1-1	TGTGCCAGCAGCCCACAGGGGGCTTGGCCTGAAGCTTTCTTT	CASSPQGAWPEAFF
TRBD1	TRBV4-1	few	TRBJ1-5	TGCGCCAGCAGCCAGCGACAGGGGGCGCGTAATCAGCCCCAGCATTTT	CASSQRQGARNQPQHF
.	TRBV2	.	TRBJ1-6	TGTGCCTCCAGGGGCGGCTATAATTCACCCCTCCACTTT	CASRGGYNSPLHF
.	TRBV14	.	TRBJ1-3	TGTGCCAGCAGCCAAGATTCCACAGCTGGAAACACCATATATTTT	CASSQDSTAGNTIYF
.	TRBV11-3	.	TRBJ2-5	TGTGCCAGCAGCTTAGAAGGGCGGAGGGACGAGACCCAGTACTTC	CASSLEGRRDETQYF
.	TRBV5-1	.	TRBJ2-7	TGCGCCAGCAGCTTCGGGGTCGGGGGCTACGAGCAGTACTTC	CASSFGVGGYEQYF
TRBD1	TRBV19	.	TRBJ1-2	TGTGCCAGTAGTCCCGGGACAGGGACCTCTAACTATGGCTACACCTTC	CASSPGTGTSNYGYTF
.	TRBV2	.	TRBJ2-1	TGTGCCAGCAGTGGACCGGAGAACAATGAGCAGTTCTTC	CASSGPENNEQFF
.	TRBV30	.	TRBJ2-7	TGTGCCTGGAGTGGACAGGCAATGGGGGAGCAGTACTTC	CAWSGQAMGEQYF
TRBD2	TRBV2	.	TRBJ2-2	TGTGCCAAAAAAAGGACTAGCGGGGGTTTCGGGGAGCTGTTTTTT	CAKKRTSGGFGELFF
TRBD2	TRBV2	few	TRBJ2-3	TGTGCCAGCTTACCCGAGTCACTAGCGAGGGGAGATACGCAGTATTTT	CASLPESLARGDTQYF
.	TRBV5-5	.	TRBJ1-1	TGTGCCAGCAGCTTGGGGGGGGGAACTGAAGCTTTCTTT	CASSLGGGTEAFF
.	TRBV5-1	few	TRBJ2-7	TGCGCCAGCAGCTTGACAGGGTATAACGAGCAGTACTTC	CASSLTGYNEQYF
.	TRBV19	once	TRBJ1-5	TGTGCCAGTAGTATGGTCGGGTTAGGTGGCAATCAGCCCCAGCATTTT	CASSMVGLGGNQPQHF
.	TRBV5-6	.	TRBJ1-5	TGTGCCAGCAGCTTGGGAGGCAGCTTCAATCAGCCCCAGCATTTT	CASSLGGSFNQPQHF
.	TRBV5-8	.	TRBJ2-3	TGTGCCAGCAGCTCGACTTCAAATACGCAGTATTTT	CASSSTSNTQYF
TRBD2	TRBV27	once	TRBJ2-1	TGTGCCAGCACCACGAGGAGGCGGGGGGACAATGAGCAGTTCTTC	CASTTRRRGDNEQFF
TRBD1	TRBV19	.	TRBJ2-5	TGTGCCAGTAGTATGGACAGGAAAGAGACCCAGTACTTC	CASSMDRKETQYF
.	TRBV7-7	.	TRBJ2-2	TGTGCTAGCAGCCCTCAACTTAACACCGGGGAGCTGTTTTTT	CASSPQLNTGELFF
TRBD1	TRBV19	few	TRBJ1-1	TGTGCCAGTAGTATAGCTGGGACAGCGAACACTGAAGCTTTCTTT	CASSIAGTANTEAFF
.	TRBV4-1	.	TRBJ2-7	TGCGCCAGCAGAGCTCGGGACACCTCCTACGAGCAGTACTTC	CASRARDTSYEQYF
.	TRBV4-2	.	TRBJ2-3	TGTGCCAGCAGCCAAGGGAGGCCTACTAGCACAGATACGCAGTATTTT	CASSQGRPTSTDTQYF
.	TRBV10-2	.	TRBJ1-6	TGCGCCAGCAACGGGACATCCTATAATTCACCCCTCCACTTT	CASNGTSYNSPLHF
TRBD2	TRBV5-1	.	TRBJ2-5	TGCGCCAGCAGCTTGGCCGCGGGAGGCCGGGAGACCCAGTACTTC	CASSLAAGGRETQYF
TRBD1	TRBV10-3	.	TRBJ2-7	TGTGCCATCACTGGGGACAGGGCATGGGAGCAGTACTTC	CAITGDRAWEQYF
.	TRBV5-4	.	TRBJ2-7	TGTGCCAGCAGCTTGGGCGGGACCCTAGAAACCTACGAGCAGTACTTC	CASSLGGTLETYEQYF
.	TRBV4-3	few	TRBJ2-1	TGCGCCAGCAGCCAAGATGGGGGGGCGGGGAATGAGCAGTTCTTC	CASSQDGGAGNEQFF
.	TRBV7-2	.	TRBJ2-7	TGTGCCAGCAGCTTAGTGCGAGGATGGTCCCTCTACGAGCAGTACTTC	CASSLVRGWSLYEQYF